The clone carrying this TCR beta chain was observed a few times. Antigen: not known. This sample was taken from a study of beta chain features in type 1 diabetes. General study points: For Type 1 diabetes patients, all four CD4+ subsets carried TCRB CDR3s that were moderately but significantly shorter.

Only one heparinised blood draw was taken per donor, and its volume averaged approximately 100 mL. Markers CD45RO/CCR7/CD25/CD127/CD95/CD27 served to sort CD4+ naive, central memory, regulatory and stem cell-like memory cells. The authors obtained over 98% purity in all sorted populations. As every portion of the isolated RNA was reverse transcribed, the sequencing read expressed TCRB transcripts. Here immunoSEQ multiplex PCR was the method, and the copy in TCRdb shows in-frame clones only, minus some. The repertoire includes about 320,000 clones, 14% of them detected once, and more than 6.5% sits in the top ten. Sequencing was carried out using central memory CD4+ T cells from blood. This receptor was taken from a man aged 25-45 years in good health.

The CDR3 DNA reads as TGCAGCGTTGACGGCCCGGGGGGGTACAATGAGCAGTTCTTC. It specifies CSVDGPGGYNEQFF. J is TRBJ2-1 and V is TRBV29-1, with 8 positions matching TRBD2. The germline V gene encodes CDR1 SQVTM and CDR2 ANQGSEA. This CDR3 spans 14 amino acids. V shed 3 bases and J 4 bases; nucleotides not matched to a gene: 5.